The 21 T cell receptor beta chains in this list originate from one sample, sequenced in a study of blood T cell repertoires in COVID-19. Assay used: immunoSEQ multiplex PCR; TCRdb lists only in-frame clones, some missing. The sample lists more than 300,000 clones, about 89% occurring once. Sequencing was done on a sample of peripheral blood. The receptors come from a woman aged 25 to 39 with COVID-19, enrolled during active disease.

This chain connects TRBV4-2 to TRBJ2-2; TRBD2 is a possible D gene (5 bases). Per the germline V gene, CDR1 is LGHNA and CDR2 is YNFKEQ. Trimming removed 1 base from V and 1 base from J, with 13 bases in between. The CDR3 length is 17 residues. The CDR3 sequence: CASSQGVDSENTGELFF. DNA for the CDR3: TGTGCCAGCAGCCAAGGGGTTGATAGCGAGAACACCGGGGAGCTGTTTTTT.

This chain uses TRBV27 with TRBJ2-7; 11 bases fit TRBD2. V shed 5 bases, J shed 4 bases, and the junction held 10 bases outside the gene matches. There are 16 residues in the CDR3. Germline V gives CDR1 MNHEY, CDR2 SMNVEV (reference sequence). This CDR3 reads CASSQRLAGSLYEQYF. CDR3 sequence (DNA): TGTGCCAGCAGTCAGAGACTAGCGGGAAGCTTATACGAGCAGTACTTC.

V gene TRBV9 combines with J gene TRBJ2-7, with 7 nucleotides matching TRBD1. CDR1 is SGDLS and CDR2 is YYNGEE in the germline V gene. With V trimmed by 0 bases and J by 2 bases, 11 bases remained unmatched. The CDR3 has 17 amino acids. CDR3 sequence reads: CASSVDLGTGQPYEQYF. The CDR3 DNA is TGTGCCAGCAGCGTAGACCTAGGCACGGGACAGCCCTACGAGCAGTACTTC.

The V gene is TRBV7-9, the J gene TRBJ2-1; TRBD2 agrees at 10 bases. V was pared by 5 bases and J by 8 bases, with 15 bases of the junction left unmatched. Germline-derived CDR1 and CDR2 are SEHNR and FQNEAQ (reference sequence). This CDR3 comprises 17 residues. The chain's CDR3 is CASSRDLLAGVADEQFF. The CDR3 coding sequence is TGTGCCAGCAGCCGCGATCTTCTAGCGGGAGTCGCGGATGAGCAGTTCTTC.

This clone was seen only a few times. The chain is built from TRBV25-1 and TRBJ1-5; 9 nucleotides match TRBD1. The germline CDR1 and CDR2 sequences are MGHDK and SYGVNS. The CDR3 has 14 residues. V was pared by 6 bases and J by 7 bases, with 7 bases of the junction left unmatched. Here the CDR3 reads CASSPQGTGQPQHF. The CDR3 nucleotides are TGTGCCAGCAGCCCACAGGGGACAGGGCAGCCCCAGCATTTT.

The V gene is TRBV5-1, the J gene TRBJ1-6, with a possible D match to TRBD1 (5 bases). Germline V CDR1 and CDR2: SGHRS, YFSETQ. V was pared by 2 bases and J by 7 bases, with 13 bases between. This CDR3 region has 15 residues. The DNA for the CDR3 is TGCGCCAGCAGCTTTGGGACCGGGGGAAATTCACCCCTCCACTTT. Protein product: CASSFGTGGNSPLHF.

The chain joins TRBV6-5 to TRBJ2-7; D is perhaps TRBD2 (7 bases). The V end lost 8 bases, the J end lost 9 bases, and 20 bases lay between the germline ends. The germline V gene has CDR1 MNHEY and CDR2 SVGAGI. The CDR3 has 13 amino acids. The CDR3 bases are TGTGCCAGCCGAACACCGCAGGGAGGGGGGCAGTACTTC. Translation: CASRTPQGGGQYF.

The rearrangement links TRBV2 to TRBJ1-2, with D possibly being TRBD1 (5 bases). The V gene's germline CDR1 is SNHLY and CDR2 FYNNEI. The CDR3 consists of 14 residues. Between the trimmed V and J ends, which lost 4 bases and 3 bases, there was a span of 12 bases. DNA for the CDR3: TGTGCCAGCAGTGCGGAGGGGAGGGACTATGGCTACACCTTC. Its translation is CASSAEGRDYGYTF.

The chain employs TRBV6-5 and TRBJ2-1; TRBD2 matches at 8 bases. There are 15 residues in the CDR3. J gave up 3 bases and V 2 bases, and 3 bases lay outside the gene matches. Germline V lookup: CDR1 MNHEY, CDR2 SVGAGI. The CDR3 spells CASSYQRELYNEQFF. CDR3 in DNA: TGTGCCAGCAGTTACCAGCGGGAGCTCTACAATGAGCAGTTCTTC.

This clone was counted only a few times. J is TRBJ1-5 and V is TRBV6-6; D is perhaps TRBD1 (6 bases). This CDR3 spans 16 amino acids. CDR1 MNHNY and CDR2 SVGAGI come from the germline V gene (reference sequence). Trimming left V 6 bases short and J 4 bases short, with 19 bases between. CDR3 sequence: CASSYWGQGTNQPQHF. The CDR3 DNA reads as TGTGCCAGCAGCTATTGGGGGCAGGGGACAAATCAGCCCCAGCATTTT.

The chain recombines TRBV29-1 with TRBJ2-7, with D perhaps TRBD1 (5 bases). Trimming took 3 bases from V and 3 from J, leaving 6 bases between them. The CDR3 is made up of 11 amino acids. Looked up from germline, CDR1 is SQVTM and CDR2 is ANQGSEA. This CDR3 reads CSVDQGYEQYF. The DNA for the CDR3 is TGCAGCGTTGACCAGGGCTACGAGCAGTACTTC.

This clone was found once. Other DNA sequences in this sample translate to the same CDR3. V usage is TRBV28 and J usage is TRBJ2-3; D uncertain. Germline CDR1 MDHEN, CDR2 SYDVKM. The CDR3 spans 12 residues. V was pared by 4 bases and J by 6 bases, with 8 bases between. The CDR3 is CASSSPTDTQYF. CDR3 in DNA: TGTGCCAGCAGTTCGCCGACTGATACGCAGTATTTT.

The V call is TRBV3-1 (or the pseudogene TRBV3-2), the J call TRBJ1-2; tentative D call: TRBD1 (6 bases). The ends were cut back, 8 bases at V and 4 bases at J, with 11 bases in the middle. Germline-derived CDR1 and CDR2 are LGHDT and YNNKEL (reference sequence). The CDR3 is made up of 12 amino acids. This CDR3 reads CASARGAYGYTF. In DNA form, the CDR3 reads TGTGCCAGCGCACGGGGGGCCTATGGCTACACCTTC.

CDR3 amino acids: CATSREDRASEKLFF. For the CDR3, the DNA is TGTGCCACCAGCAGAGAGGACAGGGCTTCTGAAAAACTGTTTTTT. The rearrangement uses TRBV15 and TRBJ1-4; the match to TRBD1 covers 8 bases. Germline V gene lookup returns CDR1 LNHNV and CDR2 YYDKDF (reference sequence). V was clipped by 0 bases and J by 7 bases; unmatched bases: 4. This CDR3 is built from 15 residues.

The V gene is TRBV2, the J gene TRBJ1-5, with D possibly TRBD1 on 6 matching bases. The germline V gene encodes CDR1 SNHLY and CDR2 FYNNEI. V dropped 4 bases and J dropped 9 bases, with 16 bases sitting between them. This CDR3 region has 14 residues. CDR3 amino acids: CASSVYREQAPQHF. The CDR3, as DNA: TGTGCCAGCAGTGTCTACAGGGAGCAGGCGCCCCAGCATTTT.

This chain uses TRBV28 with TRBJ2-1; 9 bases map to TRBD2. The germline gives CDR1 MDHEN, CDR2 SYDVKM. The CDR3 has 17 amino acids. Trimming cost V 3 bases and J 1 base; bases outside gene matches: 7. CDR3 residues: CASSFFSGRASYNEQFF. In DNA form, the CDR3 reads TGTGCCAGCAGTTTTTTTAGCGGGAGAGCTTCCTACAATGAGCAGTTCTTC.

This sequence joins TRBV3-1 (or the pseudogene TRBV3-2) and TRBJ2-3; TRBD2 might be the D (6 bases). This CDR3 has 17 amino acids. Looked up from germline, CDR1 is LGHDT and CDR2 is YNNKEL (reference sequence). Trimming pared 2 bases from V and 6 bases from J, leaving 21 bases between. The DNA for the CDR3 is TGTGCCAGCAGCCAATCGGCCCCGGGACTTTGGGGCGATACGCAGTATTTT. It translates to CASSQSAPGLWGDTQYF.

This sequence joins TRBV30 and TRBJ2-7; possibly TRBD1 for D (5 bases). CDR1 is GTSNPN and CDR2 is SVGIG in the germline V gene (reference sequence). The CDR3 has 14 residues. Trimming cost V 0 bases and J 2 bases, with 11 bases left between them. This CDR3 is CAWSVGVGTYEQYF. CDR3 nucleotides: TGTGCCTGGAGTGTAGGGGTAGGGACCTACGAGCAGTACTTC.

V gene TRBV5-1 combines with J gene TRBJ2-7; 10 bases align to TRBD2. This CDR3 contains 16 residues. Germline V CDR1 and CDR2: SGHRS, YFSETQ. Trimming cost V 3 bases and J 0 bases; bases outside gene matches: 6. Here the CDR3 reads CASSSSSGRSSYEQYF. The CDR3 DNA follows: TGCGCCAGCAGCTCCAGTAGCGGGAGGAGCTCCTACGAGCAGTACTTC.

The chain has TRBV6-5 and TRBJ2-7; 7 nucleotides agree with TRBD2. This CDR3 comprises 13 residues. Germline CDR1 reads MNHEY; CDR2 reads SVGAGI. V lost 7 bases to trimming and J lost 0 bases; unmatched junction nucleotides: 3. The CDR3 is CASTRGDSYEQYF. The DNA for the CDR3 is TGTGCCAGCACCCGGGGGGACTCCTACGAGCAGTACTTC.

Only one count was recorded for this clone. The rearrangement uses TRBV5-6 and TRBJ2-7, with no clear D. The CDR3 contains 14 residues. In germline, CDR1 is SGHDT, CDR2 YYEEEE. Trimming removed 4 bases at V and 2 bases at J, with 13 bases between. Written as DNA, the CDR3 is TGTGCCAGCAGCACCCCCAGTCGCCCCTACGAGCAGTACTTC. Amino acid sequence: CASSTPSRPYEQYF.